Described below is a single T cell receptor beta chain sequence and its context. Antigen unknown. Assay: immunoSEQ multiplex PCR; the TCRdb copy retains only in-frame clones and omits some. The table has about 610,000 clones, about 97% seen once; the top ten hold roughly 0.055%. The entry originates in a study of shared clonotypes between healthy human individuals. Study-level results: Larger estimated richness was generally seen in naive subsets than in memory subsets.

CDR1 and CDR2 (germline): SGHTA, FQGTGA. V lost 0 bases, J lost 4 bases, and 6 bases lay in between. The CDR3 runs 13 residues. The chain carries TRBV7-3 and TRBJ2-5; D not resolved. The sequence was obtained from a woman aged 25 to 39 in good health. The sequenced sample consisted of naive CD4+ T cells sorted from blood. Subset defined: CD45RA+ positively selected. CDR3 region: CASSLTVLETQYF. For the CDR3, the DNA is TGTGCCAGCAGCTTAACGGTGTTAGAGACCCAGTACTTC.